This T cell receptor (beta chain) was found in a study of blood T cell repertoires in COVID-19 (dated by TCRdb to the early 2020s). Some background on the complete study: Collaborator samples came from the United States, Italy and Spain and covered acute and convalescent phases of COVID-19. The prospective study material was composed of cDNA or gDNA derived from T cells, B-cell-depleted T cells, or PBMCs. Subjects who had been exposed to COVID-19, were actively infected with it, or had recovered from it provided the deeply sampled blood TCRbeta repertoires that made up the dataset. The repertoires were released in a freely available public database intended as a resource for research on the immune response to SARS-CoV-2. The samples were drawn from the first 160 participants of the ongoing ImmuneRACE study and from over a thousand subjects provided by 6 global collaborators. Sample metadata almost always included a de-identified subject ID, COVID-19 status, age in years and sex. Where available, HLA class I and class II types were obtained from metadata supplied by the sample provider rather than from assay-based typing. Results the study describes overall, beyond this receptor: Clinical and demographic metadata were provided uncurated, with the amount varying by source and participant.

Details on this clone: Its antigen is currently not known. Base qualities are missing; no much larger clone stands one base away.

Taken from cysteine to phenylalanine, the CDR3 has 17 residues. Only CDR3 DNA remains: 51 bases, in frame from the first base. CDR1 LGHNA and CDR2 YNFKEQ are derived from the germline V gene. For this chain, trimming is 0 bases at the V end and 6 bases at the J end, and the number of junction bases without a gene match is 9. The immunoSEQ Assay, a bias-controlled multiplex PCR, was used to amplify TCRbeta CDR3 regions from genomic DNA. On the study's bioinformatics: The number of nucleated cells in each sample was estimated by amplification of reference gene primers within the assay. To quantify the absolute abundance of each unique TCRbeta CDR3 rearrangement, sequence reads were collapsed and filtered. For each sample, productive Simpson clonality was calculated as the square root of Simpson's diversity index over productive rearrangements. TCRdb took this table from immuneACCESS and kept in-frame rearrangements with V and J called. Such tables lack part of the clones; where checked against another copy, unresolved V genes explain under half of the gap, and the rest is unexplained. V and J calls and clone size are given by that table; D and trimming were obtained from the DNA. This sample lists some 200,000 clones; just under 85% were detected once. Of the sample, 0.9% to 0.95% falls within the top ten clones.

At one collaborating source in Seattle, patients were enrolled during active infection and were followed longitudinally through the course of disease. Whole blood was collected in K2EDTA tubes by collaborating institutions according to the institutions' own protocols. For TCRbeta analysis, collaborators shipped samples as frozen whole blood, isolated PBMCs, or DNA extracted from either of those sample types. The chain couples TRBV4-2 to TRBJ2-2, with 8 bases matching TRBD1. The sequenced sample consisted of peripheral blood. This receptor was identified in a man in his 60s with COVID-19, enrolled during active disease. The sequence in DNA is TGTGCCAGCAGCCAAGAGCGGCAGGGGGCTGGCGCCGGGGAGCTGTTTTTT. Its protein product is CASSQERQGAGAGELFF.